This T cell receptor (beta chain) was identified during a study of CD8+CD57+ T cells in acquired aplastic anemia. Study as a whole: The study obtained an average of around 3.4 ug of DNA from sorted CD4+ and CD8+ cells. Study results and caveats: A set of twenty-nine CD8+ CDR3 sequences was shared between patients and controls, and these sequences appeared highly expressed in patients.

This clonotype showed up many times. Its antigen is not known. TCR beta VDJ combinations and CDR3 sequences were profiled from genomic DNA. MiXCR, run by TCRdb on the reads, gives a single entry per CDR3 protein. This sample yields 310,000 or so distinct CDR3 sequences, of which under 60% are seen a single time; 1% to 1.5% belongs to the top ten. With 7 bases removed from V and 1 base from J, the gap between germline ends came to 11 bases. Looked up from germline, CDR1 is ENHRY and CDR2 is SYGVKD. The CDR3 is 14 residues long. For sequencing, patients were chosen who had shown expansion of CD8+CD57+ cells by flow cytometry.

V gene TRBV10-3 combines with J gene TRBJ2-1, with D perhaps matching TRBD2 (6 bases). The TCR originated in a human donor with aplastic anemia. Sample: sorted CD4+, CD8+, or CD8+CD57+ T cells (not recorded which) from PBMCs. The CDR3 DNA reads as TGTGCCATCATGGGAGGCAAATCCTACAATGAGCAGTTCTTC. Protein product: CAIMGGKSYNEQFF.